This TCR beta chain was found in a study of tumor-infiltrating lymphocytes in oesophageal squamous cell carcinoma. TCRdb itself ran the PCR reads through MiXCR, one entry per CDR3 protein. The sample lists roughly 20,000 distinct CDR3 sequences; around two fifths were seen once. This clonotype rates as medium-sized (0.01 to 0.1%). The specimen was esophageal tumor tissue. This TCR came from a male donor with esophageal squamous cell carcinoma.

The CDR3: CASSPASSGTYNEQFF. CDR3 coding DNA: TGTGCCAGCAGCCCCGCCTCTAGCGGAACCTACAATGAGCAGTTCTTC. This sequence joins TRBV7-9 and TRBJ2-1; 7 positions match TRBD2. Germline V gene sequence: CDR1 SEHNR, CDR2 FQNEAQ (reference sequence). The CDR3 contains 16 residues. The trim removed 5 bases at V and 2 bases at J, leaving 9 bases unmatched.